The present entry profiles one T cell receptor beta chain with its context. Its antigen is unidentified. This specimen comes from a study of radiation and T cells in renal cell carcinoma. Sample treatment: 15 Gy SBRT to primary tumor, nephrectomy 4 weeks later. This CDR3 comprises 14 residues. Between the trimmed V and J ends, which lost 5 bases and 2 bases, there was a span of 11 bases. CDR1 is SEHNR and CDR2 is FQNEAQ in the germline V gene (reference sequence). Study conclusions and caveats: Only small tumor regions of roughly 0.96 g were sampled. From baseline, blood top tumor clonotypes peaked at 2 weeks post-radiation. Irradiated tumors had higher TCR clonality than control tumors.

Measured with immunoSEQ multiplex PCR; TCRdb has only the in-frame clones, and not every one. The sample holds around 15,000 clones, about half seen once. Specimen: tumor tissue, collected from a patient whose treatment included radiotherapy and nephrectomy. The origin of this receptor is a woman in her sixties or seventies with renal cell carcinoma. The chain links TRBV7-9 to TRBJ2-3, with D maybe TRBD1 (6 bases). The CDR3 DNA reads as TGTGCCAGCAGCACCCGGGACACCACAGATACGCAGTATTTT. Its protein is CASSTRDTTDTQYF.